The present T cell receptor (beta chain) was sequenced within a study of type 1 regulatory T cells listed by TCRdb under 2021. Some background on the complete study: The study characterized an in vitro protocol that generated a Tr1-enriched, alloantigen-specific CD4 T cell product named T-allo10. T-allo10 was under clinical evaluation in patients with hematological malignancies receiving allogeneic hematopoietic stem cell transplantation.

Points on this clonotype: The antigen it recognizes is unknown. It has no much larger one-base neighbor in the sample; base qualities were not kept.

The germline V gene (reference sequence) specifies SGHKS as CDR1 and YYEKEE as CDR2. The junction carries 17 bases between V and J, which are trimmed by 4 bases and 1 base respectively. Counted from cysteine to phenylalanine, this CDR3 has 16 amino acids. Only the CDR3 DNA stays, 48 bases, in frame from base 1. Sequencer: Illumina MiSeq. TCRdb ran its own pipeline on the public reads, namely fastp trimming at Q25 and MiXCR clone calling, and kept in-frame beta chains. Rows merge per CDR3 protein into single entries with the most common DNA and genes. The sample table contains 80,000 to 100,000 distinct CDR3 sequences; only one count was recorded for 25% to 40% of them. 2% to 2.5% of the sample belongs to the ten largest clones.

Sample: CD4+ T cells, either the whole sample or a sorted fraction (not recorded which). The receptor was isolated from a human donor in good health. Here the chain combines TRBV5-5 and TRBJ1-2; TRBD1 might be the D gene, on 6 matching bases. The nucleotide sequence is TGTGCCAGCAGCAGGGACGGACAGAACTATAACTATGGCTACACCTTC. Translated, this is CASSRDGQNYNYGYTF.